These 14 T cell receptor beta chains originate from one sample sequenced in a study of cytomegalovirus exposure and HLA in healthy donors. PCR involved 60 Vbeta and 13 Jbeta primers. Data came from immunoSEQ multiplex PCR; TCRdb stores just in-frame clones and leaves some out. The data contain around 110,000 clones, 9.5% of them singletons. Material: PBMCs. Receptor source: a man aged 25 to 40 in good health and CMV-seronegative.

This clone was observed a handful of times. This chain links TRBV2 with TRBJ2-2, with TRBD1 matching 7 bases. After removal of 7 bases from V and 9 bases from J, the junction contained 23 bases not matched to a gene. The germline CDR1 and CDR2 sequences are SNHLY and FYNNEI. The CDR3 runs to 18 residues. CDR3 coding DNA: TGTGCCAGCAAAGGCCGCCGTTTCGGGACAGCACTTCACCGGGAGCTGTTTTTT. Translation gives CASKGRRFGTALHRELFF.

The CDR3 is CASSPGFDRPEQYF. CDR3 in DNA: TGTGCCAGCTCACCGGGATTTGACAGGCCCGAGCAGTACTTC. The rearrangement links TRBV18 to TRBJ2-7; the D gene is possibly TRBD1 (6 bases). The V and J ends lost 3 bases and 6 bases respectively, with 15 bases between them. Looked up from germline, CDR1 is KGHSH and CDR2 is LQKENI. CDR3 length: 14 residues.

This clone was seen a few times. This chain links TRBV19 with TRBJ1-1, with D perhaps matching TRBD1 (5 bases). Deletions cut 4 bases from V and 13 bases from J, with 16 bases between. Germline V gives CDR1 LNHDA, CDR2 SQIVND (reference sequence). The CDR3 contains 12 residues. The CDR3 region is CASSRGEQGVFF. The DNA of the CDR3 is TGTGCCAGTAGTAGGGGGGAGCAGGGCGTTTTCTTT.

Only a few counts were recorded for this clone. CDR3 in amino acids: CASSEYADTQYF. The DNA for the CDR3 is TGTGCCAGCAGTGAATATGCGGATACGCAGTATTTT. The chain has TRBV25-1 and TRBJ2-3, with D uncertain. Germline lookup yields CDR1 MGHDK and CDR2 SYGVNS. Trimming shortened V by 0 bases and J by 6 bases, and 4 bases separated the two germline ends. This CDR3 contains 12 residues.

About this clone itself: The same CDR3 arises from other DNA sequences in this sample as well. The rearrangement joins TRBV5-1 to TRBJ2-7; 9 nucleotides align to TRBD1. The CDR3 runs to 15 residues. With V trimmed by 0 bases and J by 2 bases, 3 bases remained unmatched. Germline CDR1 is SGHRS and CDR2 is YFSETQ. The CDR3 DNA sequence: TGCGCCAGCAGCTTGGGAGGGACAGGGACCTACGAGCAGTACTTC. It codes for CASSLGGTGTYEQYF.

This clone has a handful of counts. The chain carries TRBV30 and TRBJ1-4; D ambiguous. Trimming stripped 2 bases from V and 7 bases from J, with 8 bases between. Per the germline V gene, CDR1 is GTSNPN and CDR2 is SVGIG (reference sequence). The CDR3 has 12 amino acids. Here the CDR3 reads CAWSQAIEKLFF. CDR3 DNA: TGTGCCTGGAGTCAGGCTATTGAAAAACTGTTTTTT.

This clone showed up just a few times. CDR3 bases: TGTGCCAGCAGCCTGAGGACAGGGGAATATGGCTACACCTTC. It codes for CASSLRTGEYGYTF. J is TRBJ1-2 and V is TRBV7-8; TRBD1 matches at 9 bases. This CDR3 region has 14 residues. The germline CDR1 and CDR2 sequences are SGHVS and FQNEAQ. The trim removed 5 bases at V and 5 bases at J, leaving 6 bases unmatched.

This clone turned up a few times. The chain is built from TRBV30 and TRBJ2-1, with D possibly being TRBD2 (6 bases). The V end was cut by 4 bases, the J end by 4 bases, with 20 bases between. There are 16 residues in the CDR3. CDR1 and CDR2 from the germline V gene are GTSNPN and SVGIG (reference sequence). CDR3 DNA sequence: TGTGCCTGGACACCCTTCTGGGGGGACCAATACAATGAGCAGTTCTTC. Translated: CAWTPFWGDQYNEQFF.

The chain couples TRBV28 to TRBJ1-5; a possible D gene is TRBD1 (5 bases). V was pared by 5 bases and J by 0 bases, with 14 bases between. The CDR3 length is 16 residues. CDR1 and CDR2 (germline): MDHEN, SYDVKM. The CDR3 nucleotides read TGTGCCAGCAGTGCGGGAGGGGCACATAGCAATCAGCCCCAGCATTTT. Amino acids: CASSAGGAHSNQPQHF.

This clone occurred a few times. The rearrangement joins TRBV29-1 to TRBJ2-1, with TRBD2 identical over 13 bases. There are 16 residues in the CDR3. From germline, CDR1 is SQVTM and CDR2 ANQGSEA. The V and J ends lost 6 bases and 8 bases, in that order; junction bases with no gene match: 13. The CDR3 nucleotides are TGCAGCGTCGCACTCGGGACTAGCGGGATTGCAGATGAGCAGTTCTTC. It codes for CSVALGTSGIADEQFF.

The V call is TRBV5-4, the J call TRBJ2-5; TRBD2 aligns across 10 bases. The end of the DNA aligns better with TRBJ2-7, so the J call may be wrong. Germline V CDR1 and CDR2: SGHNT, YYREEE (reference sequence). The CDR3 totals 15 residues. CDR3 sequence reads: CASTVASGRDYEQYF. The CDR3 nucleotides read TGTGCCAGCACCGTTGCCAGCGGGAGGGACTACGAGCAGTACTTC.

The V gene is TRBV4-3, the J gene TRBJ2-2; no clear D gene. The germline V gene encodes CDR1 LGHNA and CDR2 YSLEER. The V and J ends lost 0 bases and 4 bases respectively, with 15 bases between them. The CDR3 is 17 amino acids. The CDR3 reads CASSQDLAVSGTGELFF. The CDR3 nucleotides read TGCGCCAGCAGCCAAGATCTTGCGGTGTCGGGCACCGGGGAGCTGTTTTTT.

The V call is TRBV19, the J call TRBJ1-5, with D possibly matching TRBD1 (6 bases). The CDR3 contains 16 residues. The V gene's germline CDR1 is LNHDA and CDR2 SQIVND (reference sequence). Trimming took 10 bases from V and 4 from J, leaving 23 bases between them. CDR3 DNA sequence: TGTGCCATAGGGTCGGACAGAGAGGGTTATAATCAGCCCCAGCATTTT. Translated, it gives CAIGSDREGYNQPQHF.

V usage is TRBV5-1 and J usage is TRBJ2-2; D is unresolved. Germline assignment: CDR1 SGHRS and CDR2 YFSETQ. With 1 base removed from V and 1 base from J, the gap between germline ends came to 11 bases. The CDR3 is made up of 16 amino acids. The chain's CDR3 is CASSLIGQENTGELFF. As DNA, the CDR3 is TGCGCCAGCAGCTTGATTGGGCAGGAGAACACCGGGGAGCTGTTTTTT.